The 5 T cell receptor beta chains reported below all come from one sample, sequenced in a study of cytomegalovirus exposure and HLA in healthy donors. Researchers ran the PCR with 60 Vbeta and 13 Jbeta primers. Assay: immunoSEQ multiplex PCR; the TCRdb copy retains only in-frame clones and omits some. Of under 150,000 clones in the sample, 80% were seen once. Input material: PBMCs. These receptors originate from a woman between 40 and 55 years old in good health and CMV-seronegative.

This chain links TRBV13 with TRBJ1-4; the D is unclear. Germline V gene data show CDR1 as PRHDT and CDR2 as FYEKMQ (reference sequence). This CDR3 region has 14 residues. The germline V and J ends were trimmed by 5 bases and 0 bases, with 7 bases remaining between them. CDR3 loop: CASSLRATNEKLFF. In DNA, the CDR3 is TGTGCCAGCAGCCTCCGGGCAACTAATGAAAAACTGTTTTTT.

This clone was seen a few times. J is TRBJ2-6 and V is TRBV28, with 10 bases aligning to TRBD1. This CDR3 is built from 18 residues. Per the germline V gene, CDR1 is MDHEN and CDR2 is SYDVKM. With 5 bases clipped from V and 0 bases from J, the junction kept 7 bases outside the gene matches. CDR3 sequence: CASSPGTGVPSGANVLTF. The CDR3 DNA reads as TGTGCCAGCAGTCCCGGGACAGGGGTCCCCTCTGGGGCCAACGTCCTGACTTTC.

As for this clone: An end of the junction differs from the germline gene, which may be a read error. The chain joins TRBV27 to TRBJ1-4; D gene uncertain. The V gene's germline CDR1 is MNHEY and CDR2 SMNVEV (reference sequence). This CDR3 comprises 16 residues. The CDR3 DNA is TGTGCCCGCAGTTCGTACGGGTCCCAATGGGAGGAAAAACTGTTTTTT. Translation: CARSSYGSQWEEKLFF.

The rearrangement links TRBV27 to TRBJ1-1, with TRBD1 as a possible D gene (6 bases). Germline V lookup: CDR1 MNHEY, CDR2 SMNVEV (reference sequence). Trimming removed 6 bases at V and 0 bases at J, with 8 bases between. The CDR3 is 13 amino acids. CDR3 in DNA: TGTGCCAGCAGCCGACAGGTGAACACTGAAGCTTTCTTT. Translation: CASSRQVNTEAFF.

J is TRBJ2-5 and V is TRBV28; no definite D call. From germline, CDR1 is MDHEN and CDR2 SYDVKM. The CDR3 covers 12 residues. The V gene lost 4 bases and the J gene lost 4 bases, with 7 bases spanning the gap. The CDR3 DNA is TGTGCCAGCAGTTGGGCTGGAGAGACCCAGTACTTC. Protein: CASSWAGETQYF.